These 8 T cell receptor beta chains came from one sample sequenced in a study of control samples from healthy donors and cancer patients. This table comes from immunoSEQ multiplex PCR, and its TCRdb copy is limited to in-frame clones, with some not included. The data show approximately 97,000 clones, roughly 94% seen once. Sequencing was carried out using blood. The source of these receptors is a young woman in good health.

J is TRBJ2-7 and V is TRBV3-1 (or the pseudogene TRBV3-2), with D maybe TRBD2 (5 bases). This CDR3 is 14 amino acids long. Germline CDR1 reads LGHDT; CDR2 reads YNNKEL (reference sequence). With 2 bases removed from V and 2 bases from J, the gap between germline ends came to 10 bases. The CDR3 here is CASSQRAETYEQYF. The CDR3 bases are TGTGCCAGCAGCCAACGAGCGGAGACCTACGAGCAGTACTTC.

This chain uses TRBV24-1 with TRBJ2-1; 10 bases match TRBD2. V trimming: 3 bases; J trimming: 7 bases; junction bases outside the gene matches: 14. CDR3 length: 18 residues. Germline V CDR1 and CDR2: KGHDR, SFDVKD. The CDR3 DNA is TGTGCCACCAGTGATCCGCCGGGACTAGCGCCATGGGGGAATGAGCAGTTCTTC. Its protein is CATSDPPGLAPWGNEQFF.

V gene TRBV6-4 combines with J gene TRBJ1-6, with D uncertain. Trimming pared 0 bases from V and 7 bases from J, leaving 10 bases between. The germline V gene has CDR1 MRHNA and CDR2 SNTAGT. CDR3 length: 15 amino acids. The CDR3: CASSDSFAGNSPLHF. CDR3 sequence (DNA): TGTGCCAGCAGTGACTCGTTCGCGGGAAATTCACCCCTCCACTTT.

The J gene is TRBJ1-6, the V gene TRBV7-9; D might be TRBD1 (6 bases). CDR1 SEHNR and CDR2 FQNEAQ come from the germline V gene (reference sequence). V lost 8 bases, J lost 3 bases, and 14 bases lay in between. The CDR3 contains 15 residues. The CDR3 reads CASGEGEGYNSPLHF. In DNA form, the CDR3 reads TGTGCCAGCGGCGAGGGGGAGGGCTATAATTCACCCCTCCACTTT.

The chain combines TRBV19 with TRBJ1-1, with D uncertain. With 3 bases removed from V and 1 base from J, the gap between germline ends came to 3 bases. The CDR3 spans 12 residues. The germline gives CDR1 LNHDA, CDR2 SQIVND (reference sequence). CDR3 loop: CASSIGNTEAFF. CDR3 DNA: TGTGCCAGTAGTATCGGGAACACTGAAGCTTTCTTT.

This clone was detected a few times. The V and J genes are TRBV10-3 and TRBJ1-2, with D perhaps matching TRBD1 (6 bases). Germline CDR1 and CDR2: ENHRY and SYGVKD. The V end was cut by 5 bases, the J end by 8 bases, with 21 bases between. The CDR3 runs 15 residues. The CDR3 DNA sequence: TGTGCCATCAGTTATTCGAGAGCGGGGGCCGAAGGCTACACCTTC. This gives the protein CAISYSRAGAEGYTF.

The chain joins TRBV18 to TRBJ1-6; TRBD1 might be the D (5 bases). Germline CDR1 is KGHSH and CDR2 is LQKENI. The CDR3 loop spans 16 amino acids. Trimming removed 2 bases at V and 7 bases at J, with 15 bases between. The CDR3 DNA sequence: TGTGCCAGCTCACCAAGGGTCCTTTCAGGGAATTCACCCCTCCACTTT. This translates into CASSPRVLSGNSPLHF.

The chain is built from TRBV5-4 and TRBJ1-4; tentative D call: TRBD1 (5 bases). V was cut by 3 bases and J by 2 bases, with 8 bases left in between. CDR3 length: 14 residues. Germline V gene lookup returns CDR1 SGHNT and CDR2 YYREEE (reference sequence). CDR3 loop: CASSWRQTNEKLFF. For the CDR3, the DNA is TGTGCCAGCAGCTGGAGACAGACTAATGAAAAACTGTTTTTT.